The source of this T cell receptor (beta chain) is a study of regulatory T cells in long-lasting Graves disease. Findings of the study overall: Persistent patients had more shared public clonotypes (roughly 2,500) than new patients (roughly 970).

Libraries of TCR beta came from iRepertoire HTBI primers plus Arm-PCR of CDR3 regions. MiXCR, applied by TCRdb to the multiplex PCR reads, yields one record per CDR3 protein. The sample yields 400,000 to 450,000 distinct CDR3 sequences, about 17% seen once. Time point: newly diagnosed GD, antithyroid drugs for less than 3 months. Preparation of the TCR library used RNA extracted from PBMCs. Turning to this clonotype: Its antigen is as yet unknown.

The CDR3 consists of 13 residues. The germline V and J ends were trimmed by 4 bases and 1 base, with 7 bases remaining between them. Germline CDR1 reads LNHNV; CDR2 reads YYDKDF (reference sequence). This sample also belongs to another study, concerning T cells in Graves' hyperthyroidism and ophthalmopathy. That paper notes: HTBI primers were the set used in a first-round RT-PCR of the TCR CDR3.

The specimen was peripheral blood mononuclear cells (PBMCs), collected at new diagnosis, from a patient treated with antithyroid drugs. This clonotype originated in a woman aged 25-40 years with Graves disease. The chain uses TRBV15 and TRBJ1-2; D is undetermined. Here the CDR3 DNA reads TGTGCCACCAGCACCGGGATTAACTATGGCTACACCTTC. Translated, it gives CATSTGINYGYTF.